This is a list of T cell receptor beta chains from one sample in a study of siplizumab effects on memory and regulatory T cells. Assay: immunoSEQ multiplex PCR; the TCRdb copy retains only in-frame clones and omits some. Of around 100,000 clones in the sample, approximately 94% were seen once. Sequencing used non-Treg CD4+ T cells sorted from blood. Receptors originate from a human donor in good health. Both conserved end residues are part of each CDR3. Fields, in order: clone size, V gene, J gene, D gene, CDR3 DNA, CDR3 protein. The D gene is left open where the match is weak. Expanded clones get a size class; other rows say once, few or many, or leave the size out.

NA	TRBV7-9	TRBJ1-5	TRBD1	TGTGCCAGCAGCCCAGACAGGGAATCAACCTGGGGACAGCCCCAGCATTTT	CASSPDRESTWGQPQHF
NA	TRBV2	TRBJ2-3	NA	TGTGCCAGCAGGGCGACAGGCGATACGCAGTATTTT	CASRATGDTQYF
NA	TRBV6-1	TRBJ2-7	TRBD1	TGTGCCAGCAGCGACAGGGTTTGGAACGAGCAGTACTTC	CASSDRVWNEQYF
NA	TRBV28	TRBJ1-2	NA	TGTGCCAGCAGTCGAATCGGGGGCCATGGCTACACCTTC	CASSRIGGHGYTF
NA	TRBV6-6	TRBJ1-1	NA	TGTGCCAGCACAACAGCCCTAGGACAGCCCAACACTGAAGCTTTCTTT	CASTTALGQPNTEAFF
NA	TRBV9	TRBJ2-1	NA	TGTGCCAGCAGCGTAGCGTCTAGAGACTACAATGAGCAGTTCTTC	CASSVASRDYNEQFF
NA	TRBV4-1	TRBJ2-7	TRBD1	TGCGCCAGCAGCCCAGCGGACAGGTTCTCCTACGAGCAGTACTTC	CASSPADRFSYEQYF
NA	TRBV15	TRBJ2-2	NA	TGTGCCACCAGCAGAGGGTTAGGGATCCCCGGGGAGCTGTTTTTT	CATSRGLGIPGELFF
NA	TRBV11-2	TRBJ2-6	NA	TGTGCCAGCAGCTTAAGGGTCTTGGGGAACTCTGGGGCCAACGTCCTGACTTTC	CASSLRVLGNSGANVLTF
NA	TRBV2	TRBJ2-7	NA	TGTGCCAGCAGGAAAGAGGGTGTCTACGAGCAGTACTTC	CASRKEGVYEQYF
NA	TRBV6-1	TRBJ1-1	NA	TGTGCCAGCAGTGAAGCAGGGAACACTGAAGCTTTCTTT	CASSEAGNTEAFF
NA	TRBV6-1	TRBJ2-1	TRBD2	TGTGCCAGCAGGGAGACTAGCGGCGGTGAGCAGTTCTTC	CASRETSGGEQFF
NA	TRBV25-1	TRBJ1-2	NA	TGTGCCAGCAGTGAATACCTCACGCATGGCTACACCTTC	CASSEYLTHGYTF
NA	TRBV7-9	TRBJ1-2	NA	TGTGCCAGCAGCTTAGTTTGGCTACGGACAAACGCTAACTATGGCTACACCTTC	CASSLVWLRTNANYGYTF
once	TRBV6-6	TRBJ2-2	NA	TGTGCCAGCAGTCCCCCCGGTCTGCGGGGCACCGGGGAGCTGTTTTTT	CASSPPGLRGTGELFF
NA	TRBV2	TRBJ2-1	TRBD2	TGTGCCAGCAGTTCCCTAGCGGGAGTGGGTGAGCAGTTCTTC	CASSSLAGVGEQFF
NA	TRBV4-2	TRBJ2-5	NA	TGTGCCAGCAGCCAAGAGGTAGTCGAGACCCAGTACTTC	CASSQEVVETQYF
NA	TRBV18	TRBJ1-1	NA	TGTGCCAGCTCACCTGCGACAAGGAACACTGAAGCTTTCTTT	CASSPATRNTEAFF
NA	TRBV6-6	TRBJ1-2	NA	TGTGCCAGCAGCCCAGGGACACCGCGTCTATATGGCTACACCTTC	CASSPGTPRLYGYTF